Below are 22 T cell receptor beta chains sequenced from a single sample in a study of PD-1 blockade in classical Hodgkin lymphoma. TCRdb's copy holds only in-frame clones and misses some; the assay was immunoSEQ multiplex PCR. The sample has about 11,000 clones; about 80% are singletons. Relapse was seen in all patients after autologous stem cell transplantation, and brentuximab vedotin exposure was variable. The sequencing used peripheral blood mononuclear cells (PBMCs), collected before the second cycle of nivolumab. Receptors were obtained from a human donor with classical Hodgkin lymphoma.

The V and J genes are TRBV19 and TRBJ2-7, with D tentatively TRBD1 (6 bases). This CDR3 comprises 14 residues. CDR1 is LNHDA and CDR2 is SQIVND in the germline V gene (reference sequence). Trimming took off 4 bases at V and 3 bases at J, with 13 bases between the two ends. CDR3 amino acids: CASSSNRDHYEQYF. The CDR3 nucleotides read TGTGCCAGTAGTAGCAACAGGGATCACTACGAGCAGTACTTC.

This clone appeared a single time. This sequence joins TRBV5-4 and TRBJ2-3; D not certain. V lost 1 base, J lost 4 bases, and 10 bases lay in between. The V gene's germline CDR1 is SGHNT and CDR2 YYREEE (reference sequence). CDR3 length equals 14 residues. The DNA of the CDR3 is TGTGCCAGCAGCTTGAGGTTTGCGGCAGATACGCAGTATTTT. Translating gives CASSLRFAADTQYF.

J is TRBJ2-5 and V is TRBV4-3; 12 nucleotides line up with TRBD2. This CDR3 has 16 amino acids. Germline lookup yields CDR1 LGHNA and CDR2 YSLEER. V was clipped by 4 bases and J by 5 bases; unmatched bases: 8. This chain's CDR3 is CASSRGLAGPGETQYF. The CDR3 coding sequence is TGCGCCAGCAGCCGAGGACTAGCGGGGCCCGGGGAGACCCAGTACTTC.

This CDR3 reads CASSAETGERETQYF. CDR3 coding DNA: TGTGCCAGCAGTGCGGAGACTGGAGAGAGGGAGACCCAGTACTTC. The chain recombines TRBV2 with TRBJ2-5; no clear D gene. Germline V gene data show CDR1 as SNHLY and CDR2 as FYNNEI. The CDR3 extends over 15 amino acids. Trimming pared 4 bases from V and 5 bases from J, leaving 17 bases between.

The V call is TRBV5-4, the J call TRBJ2-7; TRBD1 matches at 8 bases. This CDR3 comprises 15 residues. Germline CDR1 SGHNT, CDR2 YYREEE (reference sequence). With V trimmed by 2 bases and J by 6 bases, 10 bases remained unmatched. This chain's CDR3 is CASSLETGAGAEQYF. As DNA, the CDR3 is TGTGCCAGCAGCTTAGAGACAGGGGCCGGGGCCGAGCAGTACTTC.

The chain has TRBV5-4 and TRBJ2-5; possible D gene TRBD1, 6 bases. V was clipped by 4 bases and J by 2 bases, with 9 bases between them. The CDR3 runs 13 residues. Looked up from germline, CDR1 is SGHNT and CDR2 is YYREEE (reference sequence). The CDR3 is CASSRDTQETQYF. The CDR3 DNA sequence: TGTGCCAGCAGCCGGGACACTCAAGAGACCCAGTACTTC.

This clone was observed a few times. V is TRBV28 and J is TRBJ1-5, with D possibly TRBD1 on 6 matching bases. Trimming took 4 bases from V and 0 from J, leaving 7 bases between them. CDR1 is MDHEN, CDR2 SYDVKM, per germline. This CDR3 is built from 14 residues. CDR3 bases: TGTGCCAGCAGTTACAGGGCTAGCAATCAGCCCCAGCATTTT. The encoded protein is CASSYRASNQPQHF.

The CDR3 bases are TGTGCCAGCCTGTGGTTAGGGTCGGGAAGAACCGGGGAGCTGTTTTTT. This gives the protein CASLWLGSGRTGELFF. The V call is TRBV2, the J call TRBJ2-2; maybe TRBD2 (5 bases). Trimming took 8 bases from V and 5 from J, leaving 21 bases between them. The germline V gene encodes CDR1 SNHLY and CDR2 FYNNEI. The CDR3 has 16 residues. Using reference TRBV2 and TRBJ2-2 for the parts outside the CDR3, the full variable domain is EPEVTQTPSHQVTQMGQEVILRCVPISNHLYFYWYRQILGQKVEFLVSFYNNEISEKSEIFDDQFSVERPDGSNFTLKIRSTKLEDSAMYFCASLWLGSGRTGELFFGEGSRLTVL.

The chain employs TRBV6-1 and TRBJ1-4; D uncertain. Trimming shortened V by 11 bases and J by 0 bases, and 16 bases separated the two germline ends. Germline-derived CDR1 and CDR2 are MNHNS and SASEGT. The CDR3 has 15 residues. The DNA of the CDR3 is TGTGCCTCGACACCTGGACCTACAACTAATGAAAAACTGTTTTTT. This translates into CASTPGPTTNEKLFF.

The rearrangement uses TRBV25-1 and TRBJ2-2; D may match TRBD1 or TRBD2 (6 bases each). CDR1 MGHDK and CDR2 SYGVNS come from the germline V gene. The CDR3 is 16 amino acids. V was cut by 1 base and J by 5 bases, with 14 bases left in between. The CDR3 loop reads CASSELRGAGTGELFF. CDR3 nucleotide sequence: TGTGCCAGCAGTGAATTGAGGGGGGCGGGGACCGGGGAGCTGTTTTTT. The entire variable domain, with the rest obtained from reference TRBV25-1 and TRBJ2-2, is as follows: EADIYQTPRYLVIGTGKKITLECSQTMGHDKMYWYQQDPGMELHLIHYSYGVNSTEKGDLSSESTVSRIRTEHFPLTLESARPSHTSQYLCASSELRGAGTGELFFGEGSRLTVL.

The chain employs TRBV10-3 and TRBJ1-6; no clear D gene. Between the trimmed V and J ends, which lost 7 bases and 6 bases, there was a span of 16 bases. Germline loops: CDR1 ENHRY, CDR2 SYGVKD. The CDR3 totals 15 residues. CDR3 loop: CAINPTETPNSPLHF. The CDR3 DNA reads TGTGCCATCAACCCTACAGAGACACCTAATTCACCCCTCCACTTT.

V gene TRBV5-4 combines with J gene TRBJ1-4; 7 bases fit TRBD1. The CDR3 sequence is 14 residues long. V dropped 2 bases and J dropped 4; count of bases not matched to a gene: 2. From germline, CDR1 is SGHNT and CDR2 YYREEE (reference sequence). CDR3 loop: CASSFQGGNEKLFF. The CDR3 bases are TGTGCCAGCAGCTTTCAGGGGGGTAATGAAAAACTGTTTTTT.

The rearrangement joins TRBV9 to TRBJ2-3; D ambiguous. Germline V CDR1 and CDR2: SGDLS, YYNGEE. Deletions cut 0 bases from V and 6 bases from J, with 5 bases between. The CDR3 has 12 amino acids. The CDR3 coding sequence is TGTGCCAGCAGCGTAGCTGCGGATACGCAGTATTTT. It encodes CASSVAADTQYF.

The genes are TRBV7-6 and TRBJ1-2; no clear D gene. The CDR3 runs to 15 residues. Germline V gene sequence: CDR1 SGHVS, CDR2 FNYEAQ. V lost 5 bases, J lost 4 bases, and 17 bases lay in between. The CDR3 region has the DNA TGTGCCAGCAGCCAGCGGGTTGAAAAGACCTATGGCTACACCTTC. This codes for CASSQRVEKTYGYTF.

The chain recombines TRBV5-4 with TRBJ2-1; D ambiguous. Germline CDR1 SGHNT, CDR2 YYREEE (reference sequence). V dropped 4 bases and J dropped 0 bases, with 17 bases sitting between them. The CDR3 runs to 17 residues. As DNA, the CDR3 is TGTGCCAGCAGCGCGGCCGCGGTCTGGAGCTCCTACAATGAGCAGTTCTTC. This encodes CASSAAAVWSSYNEQFF.

This clone was detected once. The chain combines TRBV2 with TRBJ2-5; maybe TRBD1 (5 bases). The germline CDR1 and CDR2 sequences are SNHLY and FYNNEI. The CDR3 extends over 14 amino acids. The germline V and J ends were trimmed by 2 bases and 4 bases, with 11 bases remaining between them. CDR3 sequence (DNA): TGTGCCAGCAGTGAATGGGGAAGGGGAGAGACCCAGTACTTC. Protein: CASSEWGRGETQYF.

Only a few counts were recorded for this clone. The V and J genes are TRBV6-5 and TRBJ1-1, with 10 nucleotides matching TRBD1. The CDR3 loop spans 14 amino acids. In germline, CDR1 is MNHEY, CDR2 SVGAGI. V was pared by 7 bases and J by 0 bases, with 2 bases of the junction left unmatched. CDR3 sequence: CASNDRGLNTEAFF. The CDR3 region has the DNA TGTGCCAGCAATGACAGGGGGCTGAACACTGAAGCTTTCTTT.

The chain employs TRBV19 and TRBJ1-1; D is uncertain. The CDR3 totals 18 residues. The V gene's germline CDR1 is LNHDA and CDR2 SQIVND (reference sequence). Deletions cut 6 bases from V and 2 bases from J, with 25 bases between. CDR3 DNA: TGTGCCAGTAGAATGGGGTGGTTCGACGACTTCTATAACACTGAAGCTTTCTTT. It translates to CASRMGWFDDFYNTEAFF.

This sequence joins TRBV4-1 and TRBJ2-7; 7 bases match TRBD1. The germline V gene encodes CDR1 MGHRA and CDR2 YSYEKL. The CDR3 is made up of 15 amino acids. The V and J ends lost 1 base and 3 bases, in that order; junction bases with no gene match: 6. The CDR3 DNA reads as TGCGCCAGCAGCCAAGGTTTTACAGGGGTCTACGAGCAGTACTTC. Amino acid sequence: CASSQGFTGVYEQYF.

This chain joins TRBV5-1 and TRBJ2-1, with TRBD2 identical over 11 bases. The CDR3 is 15 amino acids. Trimming removed 4 bases from V and 4 bases from J; junction bases left unmatched: 4. CDR1 SGHRS and CDR2 YFSETQ come from the germline V gene. The CDR3 region is CASSEGLAAYNEQFF. In nucleotides, the CDR3 is TGCGCCAGCAGCGAGGGACTAGCGGCTTACAATGAGCAGTTCTTC.

The rearrangement links TRBV6-6 to TRBJ2-4; 10 bases line up with TRBD1. Trimming cost V 5 bases and J 7 bases; bases outside gene matches: 8. This CDR3 is built from 15 residues. CDR1 MNHNY and CDR2 SVGAGI come from the germline V gene (reference sequence). CDR3 amino acids: CASSPYGTGVNIQYF. For the CDR3, the DNA is TGTGCCAGCAGTCCATACGGGACAGGGGTGAACATTCAGTACTTC.

This sequence joins TRBV4-3 and TRBJ1-4; D is perhaps TRBD1 (5 bases). The CDR3 runs to 13 residues. Germline CDR1 reads LGHNA; CDR2 reads YSLEER. Trimming removed 4 bases from V and 4 bases from J, with 7 bases in between. The CDR3 reads CASSLRGNEKLFF. The CDR3 DNA is TGCGCCAGCAGCCTGAGGGGTAATGAAAAACTGTTTTTT.